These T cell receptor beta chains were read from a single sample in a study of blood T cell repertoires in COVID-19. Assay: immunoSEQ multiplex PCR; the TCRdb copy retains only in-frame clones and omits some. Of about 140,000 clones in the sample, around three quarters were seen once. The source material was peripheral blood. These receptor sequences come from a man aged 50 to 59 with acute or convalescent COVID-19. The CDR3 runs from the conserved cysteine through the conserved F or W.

CDR3 protein: CASSFSGTEAFF
J gene: TRBJ1-1
V gene: TRBV12-3/TRBV12-4

CDR3 protein: CASSVGTGPVSGELFF
J gene: TRBJ2-2
V gene: TRBV2

CDR3 protein: CASSPGTGFNYGYTF
J gene: TRBJ1-2
V gene: TRBV10-2

CDR3 protein: CATSEGSGGAEWGEQYF
J gene: TRBJ2-7
V gene: TRBV24-1

CDR3 protein: CASNRNSGSRSNEQFF
J gene: TRBJ2-1
V gene: TRBV19

CDR3 protein: CASSLAGDTQYF
J gene: TRBJ2-3
V gene: TRBV5-5

CDR3 protein: CASSLVQTGSEQFF
J gene: TRBJ2-1
V gene: TRBV7-8

CDR3 protein: CASSYGRGETQYF
J gene: TRBJ2-5
V gene: TRBV27

CDR3 protein: CASSLVGGEAFF
J gene: TRBJ1-1
V gene: TRBV5-1

CDR3 protein: CASSLAGVSTDTQYF
J gene: TRBJ2-3
V gene: TRBV5-1